This TCR beta chain is drawn from a study of yellow fever vaccine responses in identical twins. General study results and limits: Twins' vaccine T cell responses were reported to seem partly convergent and partly personalized.

Points on this clonotype: What it recognizes is unknown.

TCRdb re-called the RT-PCR reads with MiXCR, one entry per CDR3 protein. The table has around 2,000 distinct CDR3 sequences, 70% to 90% seen once; the top ten hold around 3.5%. The J segment lost 8 bases and the V segment lost 4 bases, leaving 7 bases of the junction unmatched. This CDR3 has 13 residues. CDR1 ENHRY and CDR2 SYGVKD come from the germline V gene. This clonotype was sampled from a woman under 30 who received the yellow fever vaccine. This chain uses TRBV10-3 with TRBJ1-1, with 7 bases identical to TRBD1. The specimen comprised T cells from blood (PBMCs), unsorted or a sorted subset (not recorded which), sampled before or after yellow fever vaccination (not recorded which). The CDR3 region is CAISARGTDEAFF. The CDR3 region has the DNA TGTGCCATCAGTGCCCGAGGGACAGACGAAGCTTTCTTT.